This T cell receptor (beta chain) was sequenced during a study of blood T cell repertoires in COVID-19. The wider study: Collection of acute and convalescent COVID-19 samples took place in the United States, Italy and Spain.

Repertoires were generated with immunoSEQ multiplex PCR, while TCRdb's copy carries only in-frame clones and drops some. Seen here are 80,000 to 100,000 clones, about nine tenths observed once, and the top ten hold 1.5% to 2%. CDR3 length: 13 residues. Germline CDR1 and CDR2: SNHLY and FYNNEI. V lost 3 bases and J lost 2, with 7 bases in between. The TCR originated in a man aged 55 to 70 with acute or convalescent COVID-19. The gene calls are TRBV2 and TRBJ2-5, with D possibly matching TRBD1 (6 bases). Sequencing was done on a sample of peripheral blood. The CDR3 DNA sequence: TGTGCCAGCAGTGACAGGGGACAAGAGACCCAGTACTTC. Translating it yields CASSDRGQETQYF.